This entry features one T cell receptor (beta chain) sequence. With 4 bases removed from V and 7 bases from J, the gap between germline ends came to 19 bases. Germline V gene lookup returns CDR1 SGHTA and CDR2 FQGTGA. This CDR3 is built from 15 residues. The data were obtained in a study of T cell changes during pregnancy in multiple sclerosis. Sequencing used immunoSEQ multiplex PCR; TCRdb keeps in-frame clones, though not all of them. This table holds around 60,000 clones, under 95% found once. This clonotype was obtained from a female donor in good health, enrolled as a control in a pregnancy study. The sequenced sample was CD4+ T cells from peripheral blood mononuclear cells, obtained after pregnancy. The chain joins TRBV7-3 to TRBJ1-1; possible D gene TRBD1, 5 bases. CDR3 sequence (DNA): TGTGCCAGCAGCTACTTCAGTTCGGGCGGACATGAAGCTTTCTTT. It codes for CASSYFSSGGHEAFF.